This TCR beta chain was retrieved from a study of T cell repertoires in ileal Crohn's disease. The overall study: The M0 sample came from the inflamed ileal portion of the resected specimen. General observations from the study: Every patient over 26.8% clonality showed endoscopic recurrence.

Using immunoSEQ multiplex PCR, the repertoire was profiled, and TCRdb retains in-frame clones only, with some absent. Of over 15,000 clones in the sample, about 92% are singletons; the top ten hold about 7.1%. As to time point: inflamed ileum from the surgical specimen. Regarding this clone: Antigen: not known.

Specimen: ileal tissue. This sequence was found in an adult with Crohn's disease.

The CDR3, as DNA: TGCAGCGTTGAAAATCTCGCGGGGCGTCATGGCTACACCTTC. Amino acids: CSVENLAGRHGYTF. V is TRBV29-1 and J is TRBJ1-2; D is possibly TRBD1 (5 bases). The V gene lost 2 bases and the J gene lost 6 bases, with 16 bases spanning the gap. Germline V gene lookup returns CDR1 SQVTM and CDR2 ANQGSEA. The CDR3 extends over 14 amino acids.